The 8 T cell receptor beta chains below all came from one sample that was sequenced in a study of blood T cell repertoires in COVID-19. Generated by immunoSEQ multiplex PCR, the TCRdb table keeps only in-frame clones and is missing some. The data hold around 170,000 clones, with 74% observed a single time. Sequencing input: peripheral blood. These receptors were obtained from a woman of 80 years or more with acute or convalescent COVID-19.

The chain links TRBV18 to TRBJ1-5; 7 bases agree with TRBD1. Germline CDR1 is KGHSH and CDR2 is LQKENI. This CDR3 is 13 amino acids long. V trimming: 8 bases; J trimming: 4 bases; junction bases outside the gene matches: 5. The CDR3 protein is CASAGQLNQPQHF. The CDR3 DNA is TGTGCCAGCGCGGGACAGCTAAATCAGCCCCAGCATTTT.

This clone appeared a few times. The chain employs TRBV7-9 and TRBJ2-7, with D unresolved. The CDR3 has 14 residues. Trimming took 6 bases from V and 0 from J, leaving 12 bases between them. Per germline, CDR1 SEHNR and CDR2 FQNEAQ (reference sequence). The CDR3 DNA is TGTGCCAGCAGTAGTACCTTAAGCTCCTACGAGCAGTACTTC. This translates into CASSSTLSSYEQYF.

J is TRBJ1-5 and V is TRBV6-1, with D unclear. Trimming shortened V by 4 bases and J by 2 bases, and 15 bases separated the two germline ends. The CDR3 runs 16 residues. The germline V gene has CDR1 MNHNS and CDR2 SASEGT. CDR3 residues: CASSGNRVSGNQPQHF. The CDR3 bases are TGTGCCAGCAGTGGCAACCGGGTCTCAGGCAATCAGCCCCAGCATTTT.

The J gene is TRBJ2-5, the V gene TRBV27; 7 nucleotides agree with TRBD2. The CDR3 is 15 residues long. CDR1 is MNHEY, CDR2 SMNVEV, per germline (reference sequence). Losses at the gene ends were 5 bases for V and 5 bases for J; bases not matched to a gene: 11. CDR3 DNA: TGTGCCAGCAGTGAGACTAGCAGAGCGTGGGAGACCCAGTACTTC. Protein: CASSETSRAWETQYF.

The J gene is TRBJ2-1, the V gene TRBV5-4; TRBD2 matches at 8 bases. The germline V gene has CDR1 SGHNT and CDR2 YYREEE (reference sequence). J lost 7 bases, V lost 4 bases, and 13 bases had no gene match. The length of the CDR3 is 16 residues. This chain's CDR3 is CASSLGTSILPNEQFF. The CDR3 region has the DNA TGTGCCAGCAGCCTGGGGACTAGTATTTTACCTAATGAGCAGTTCTTC. The full variable domain, its missing parts supplied by reference TRBV5-4 and TRBJ2-1, is ETGVTQSPTHLIKTRGQQVTLRCSSQSGHNTVSWYQQALGQGPQFIFQYYREEENGRGNFPPRFSGLQFPNYSSELNVNALELDDSALYLCASSLGTSILPNEQFFGPGTRLTVL.

This clone appeared a few times. V usage is TRBV10-3 and J usage is TRBJ2-5; maybe TRBD1 (6 bases). The V gene lost 7 bases and the J gene lost 5 bases, with 11 bases spanning the gap. The CDR3 contains 12 residues. Germline lookup yields CDR1 ENHRY and CDR2 SYGVKD. The CDR3: CAIMGAGETQYF. The CDR3 DNA is TGTGCCATCATGGGGGCCGGGGAGACCCAGTACTTC.

This clone appeared a few times. The chain uses TRBV11-2 and TRBJ2-7, with D maybe TRBD2 (6 bases). Germline CDR1 and CDR2: SGHAT and FQNNGV. The V and J ends lost 6 bases and 5 bases respectively, with 11 bases between them. The CDR3 totals 12 residues. DNA for the CDR3: TGTGCCAGCAGGAGTTGGGGGGACGAGCAGTACTTC. Protein sequence: CASRSWGDEQYF.

This rearrangement joins TRBV18 to TRBJ1-5, with 9 bases identical to TRBD1. The CDR3 is made up of 14 amino acids. Trimming at V came to 4 bases and at J to 5 bases, leaving 3 bases not matched to a gene. From germline, CDR1 is KGHSH and CDR2 LQKENI. The CDR3 is CASSQDRGDQPQHF. The CDR3 nucleotides read TGTGCCAGCTCACAGGACAGGGGTGATCAGCCCCAGCATTTT.